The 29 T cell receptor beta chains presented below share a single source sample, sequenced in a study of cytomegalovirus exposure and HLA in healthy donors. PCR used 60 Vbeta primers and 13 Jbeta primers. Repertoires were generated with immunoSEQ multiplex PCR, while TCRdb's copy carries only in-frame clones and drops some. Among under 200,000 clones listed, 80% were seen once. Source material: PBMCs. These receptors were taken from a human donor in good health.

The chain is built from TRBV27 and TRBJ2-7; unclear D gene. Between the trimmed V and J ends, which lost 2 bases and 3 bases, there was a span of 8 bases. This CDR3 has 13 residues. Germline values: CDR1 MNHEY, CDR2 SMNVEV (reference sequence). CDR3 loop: CASSLRQDYEQYF. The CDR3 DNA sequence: TGTGCCAGCAGTTTAAGGCAGGACTACGAGCAGTACTTC.

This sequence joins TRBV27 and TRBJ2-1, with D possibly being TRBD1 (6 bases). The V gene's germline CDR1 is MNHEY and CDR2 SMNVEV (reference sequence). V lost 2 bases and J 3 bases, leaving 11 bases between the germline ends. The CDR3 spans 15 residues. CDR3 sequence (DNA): TGTGCCAGCAGTTTACGGGCAGGGGACTACAATGAGCAGTTCTTC. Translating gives CASSLRAGDYNEQFF.

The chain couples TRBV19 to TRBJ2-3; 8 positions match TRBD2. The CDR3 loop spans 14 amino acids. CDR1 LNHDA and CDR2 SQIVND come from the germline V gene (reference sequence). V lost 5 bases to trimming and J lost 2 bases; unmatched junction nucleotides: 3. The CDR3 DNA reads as TGTGCCAGTAGTGCGGGGGGATACACAGATACGCAGTATTTT. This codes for CASSAGGYTDTQYF.

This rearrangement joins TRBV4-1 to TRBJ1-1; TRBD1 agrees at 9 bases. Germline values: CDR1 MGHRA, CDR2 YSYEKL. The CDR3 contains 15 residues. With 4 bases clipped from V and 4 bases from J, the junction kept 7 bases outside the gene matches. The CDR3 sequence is CASSLHTGGGTEAFF. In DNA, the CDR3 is TGCGCCAGCAGCCTACATACAGGGGGCGGCACTGAAGCTTTCTTT.

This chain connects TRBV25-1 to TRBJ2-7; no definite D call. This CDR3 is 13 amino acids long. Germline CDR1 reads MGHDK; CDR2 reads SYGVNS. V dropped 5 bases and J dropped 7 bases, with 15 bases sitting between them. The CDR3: CASSYMGEVEQYF. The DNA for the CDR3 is TGTGCCAGCAGTTATATGGGTGAGGTTGAGCAGTACTTC.

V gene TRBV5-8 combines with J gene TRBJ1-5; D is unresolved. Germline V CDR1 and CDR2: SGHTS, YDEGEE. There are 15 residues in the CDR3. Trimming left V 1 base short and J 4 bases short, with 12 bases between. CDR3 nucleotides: TGTGCCAGCAGCTTGCCCCAGACGGGGAATCAGCCCCAGCATTTT. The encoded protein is CASSLPQTGNQPQHF.

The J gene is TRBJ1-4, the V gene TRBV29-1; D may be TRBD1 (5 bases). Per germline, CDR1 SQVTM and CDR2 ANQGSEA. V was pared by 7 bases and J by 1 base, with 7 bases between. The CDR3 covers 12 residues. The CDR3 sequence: CSGGVTNEKLFF. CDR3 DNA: TGCAGCGGGGGGGTAACTAATGAAAAACTGTTTTTT.

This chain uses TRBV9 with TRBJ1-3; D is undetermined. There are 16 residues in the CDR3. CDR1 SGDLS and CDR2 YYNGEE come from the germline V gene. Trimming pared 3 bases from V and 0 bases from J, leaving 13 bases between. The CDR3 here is CASSDGDFLSGNTIYF. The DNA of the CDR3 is TGTGCCAGCAGCGATGGTGACTTCCTCTCTGGAAACACCATATATTTT.

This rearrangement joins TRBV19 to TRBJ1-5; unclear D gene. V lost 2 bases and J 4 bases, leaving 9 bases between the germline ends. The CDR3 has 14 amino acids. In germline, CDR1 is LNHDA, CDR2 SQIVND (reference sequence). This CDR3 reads CASSIKWENQPQHF. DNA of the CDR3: TGTGCCAGTAGTATAAAATGGGAGAATCAGCCCCAGCATTTT.

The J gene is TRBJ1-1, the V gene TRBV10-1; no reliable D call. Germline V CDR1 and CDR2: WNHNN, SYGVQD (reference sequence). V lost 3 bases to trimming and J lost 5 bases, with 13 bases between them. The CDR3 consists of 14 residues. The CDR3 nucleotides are TGCGCCAGCAGTGAAGGAGGGTACGGGACTGAAGCTTTCTTT. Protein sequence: CASSEGGYGTEAFF.

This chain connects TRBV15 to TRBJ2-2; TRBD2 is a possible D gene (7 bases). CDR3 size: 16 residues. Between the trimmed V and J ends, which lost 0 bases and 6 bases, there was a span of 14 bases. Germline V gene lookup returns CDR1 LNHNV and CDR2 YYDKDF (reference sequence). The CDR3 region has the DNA TGTGCCACCAGCAGAGACGGGGGGAAGGGGGCCGGGGAGCTGTTTTTT. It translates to CATSRDGGKGAGELFF.

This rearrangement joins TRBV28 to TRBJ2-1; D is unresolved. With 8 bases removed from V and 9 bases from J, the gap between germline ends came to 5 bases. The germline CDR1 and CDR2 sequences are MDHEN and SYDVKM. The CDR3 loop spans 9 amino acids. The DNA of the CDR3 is TGTGCCAGCGGTAGTGAGCAGTTCTTC. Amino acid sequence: CASGSEQFF. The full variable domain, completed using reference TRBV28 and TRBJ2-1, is DVKVTQSSRYLVKRTGEKVFLECVQDMDHENMFWYRQDPGLGLRLIYFSYDVKMKEKGDIPEGYSVSREKKERFSLILESASTNQTSMYLCASGSEQFFGPGTRLTVL.

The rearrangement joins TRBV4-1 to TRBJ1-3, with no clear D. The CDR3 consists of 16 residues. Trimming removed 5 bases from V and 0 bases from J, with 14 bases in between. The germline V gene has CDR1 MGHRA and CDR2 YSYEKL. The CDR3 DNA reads TGCGCCAGCAGCTCAGAGGAGTCAGTCTCTGGAAACACCATATATTTT. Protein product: CASSSEESVSGNTIYF.

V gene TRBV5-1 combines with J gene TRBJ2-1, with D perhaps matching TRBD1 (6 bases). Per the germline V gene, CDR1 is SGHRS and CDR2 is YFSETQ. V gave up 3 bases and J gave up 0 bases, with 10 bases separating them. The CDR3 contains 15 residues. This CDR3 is CASSSEGGSYNEQFF. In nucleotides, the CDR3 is TGCGCCAGCAGCTCCGAAGGGGGCTCCTACAATGAGCAGTTCTTC.

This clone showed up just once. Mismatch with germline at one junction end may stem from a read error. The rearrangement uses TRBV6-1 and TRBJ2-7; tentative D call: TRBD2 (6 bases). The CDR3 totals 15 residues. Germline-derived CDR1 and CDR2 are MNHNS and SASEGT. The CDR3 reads CASSEEGGLIYEQYF. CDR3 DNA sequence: TGTGCCAGCAGCGAAGAAGGAGGGCTAATCTACGAGCAGTACTTC.

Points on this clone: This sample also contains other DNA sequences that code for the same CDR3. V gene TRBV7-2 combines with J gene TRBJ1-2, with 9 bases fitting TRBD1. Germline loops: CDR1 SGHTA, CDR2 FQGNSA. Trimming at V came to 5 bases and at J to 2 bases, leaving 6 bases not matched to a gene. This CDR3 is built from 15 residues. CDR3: CASSPRTGANYGYTF. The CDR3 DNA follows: TGTGCCAGCAGCCCTCGGACAGGGGCAAACTATGGCTACACCTTC.

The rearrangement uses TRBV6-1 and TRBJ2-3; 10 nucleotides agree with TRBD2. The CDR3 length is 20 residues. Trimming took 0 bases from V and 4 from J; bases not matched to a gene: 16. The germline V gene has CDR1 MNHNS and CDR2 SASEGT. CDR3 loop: CASSEARGLAVYLRADTQYF. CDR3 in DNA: TGTGCCAGCAGTGAAGCGCGAGGACTAGCGGTCTACCTGCGGGCAGATACGCAGTATTTT.

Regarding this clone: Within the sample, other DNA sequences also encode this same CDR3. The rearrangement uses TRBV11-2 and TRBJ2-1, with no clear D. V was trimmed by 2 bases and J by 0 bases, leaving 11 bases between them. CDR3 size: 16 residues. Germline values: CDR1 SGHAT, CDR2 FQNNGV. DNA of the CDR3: TGTGCCAGCAGCTTAAGAGCTGAGAGCTCCTACAATGAGCAGTTCTTC. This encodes CASSLRAESSYNEQFF.

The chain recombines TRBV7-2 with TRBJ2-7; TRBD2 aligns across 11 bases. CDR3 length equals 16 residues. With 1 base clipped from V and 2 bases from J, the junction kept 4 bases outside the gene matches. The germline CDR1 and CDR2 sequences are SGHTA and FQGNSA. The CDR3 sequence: CASSLVGTSGTYEQYF. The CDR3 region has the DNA TGTGCCAGCAGCTTAGTTGGGACTAGCGGAACCTACGAGCAGTACTTC.

CDR3 DNA sequence: TGTGCCAGCAGTTACCGTGACAGGGGGCAATACGAGCAGTACTTC. Translating it yields CASSYRDRGQYEQYF. The chain employs TRBV6-5 and TRBJ2-7, with TRBD1 identical over 10 bases. V dropped 2 bases and J dropped 4; count of bases not matched to a gene: 5. From germline, CDR1 is MNHEY and CDR2 SVGAGI. There are 15 residues in the CDR3.

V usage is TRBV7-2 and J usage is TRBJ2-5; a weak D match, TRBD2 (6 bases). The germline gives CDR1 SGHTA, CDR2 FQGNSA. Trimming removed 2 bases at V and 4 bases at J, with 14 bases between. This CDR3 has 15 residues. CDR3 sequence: CASSLPTSFTETQYF. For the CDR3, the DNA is TGTGCCAGCAGCTTACCGACTAGTTTCACAGAGACCCAGTACTTC.

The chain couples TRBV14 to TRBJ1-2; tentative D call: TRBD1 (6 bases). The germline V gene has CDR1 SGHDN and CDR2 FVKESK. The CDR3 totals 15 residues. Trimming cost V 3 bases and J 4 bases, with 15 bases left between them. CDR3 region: CASSQMGGLGYGYTF. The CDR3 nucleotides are TGTGCCAGCAGCCAGATGGGGGGGCTGGGCTATGGCTACACCTTC.

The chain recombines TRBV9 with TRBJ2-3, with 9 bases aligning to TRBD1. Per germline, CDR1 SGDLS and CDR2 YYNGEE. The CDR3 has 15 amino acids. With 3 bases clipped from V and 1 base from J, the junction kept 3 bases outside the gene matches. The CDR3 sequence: CASSDRGRGTDTQYF. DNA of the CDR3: TGTGCCAGCAGCGACAGGGGGCGCGGCACAGATACGCAGTATTTT.

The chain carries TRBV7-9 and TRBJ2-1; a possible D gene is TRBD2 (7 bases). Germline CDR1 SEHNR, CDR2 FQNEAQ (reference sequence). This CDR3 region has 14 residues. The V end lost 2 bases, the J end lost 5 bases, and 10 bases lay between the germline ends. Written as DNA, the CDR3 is TGTGCCAGCAGCTTATGGGGGGGCGACAATGAGCAGTTCTTC. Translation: CASSLWGGDNEQFF.

In DNA, the CDR3 is TGCGCCAGCAGCGGAGACCCGGCGGGTGACACTGAAGCTTTCTTT. This sequence encodes CASSGDPAGDTEAFF. V is TRBV5-1 and J is TRBJ1-1; D is unclear. The CDR3 spans 15 residues. Trimming took 4 bases from V and 3 from J, leaving 16 bases between them. CDR1 and CDR2 from the germline V gene are SGHRS and YFSETQ.

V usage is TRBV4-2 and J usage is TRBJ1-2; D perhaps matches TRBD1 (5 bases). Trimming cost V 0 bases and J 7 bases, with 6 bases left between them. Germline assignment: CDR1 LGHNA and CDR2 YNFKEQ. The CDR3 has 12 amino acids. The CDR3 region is CASSQERGGYTF. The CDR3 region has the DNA TGTGCCAGCAGCCAAGAAAGGGGTGGCTACACCTTC.

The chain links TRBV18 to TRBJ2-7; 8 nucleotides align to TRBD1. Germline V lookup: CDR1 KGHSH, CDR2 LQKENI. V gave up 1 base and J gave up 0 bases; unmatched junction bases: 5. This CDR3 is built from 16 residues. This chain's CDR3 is CASSPQGQESSYEQYF. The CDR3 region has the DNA TGTGCCAGCTCACCACAGGGACAGGAAAGCTCCTACGAGCAGTACTTC.

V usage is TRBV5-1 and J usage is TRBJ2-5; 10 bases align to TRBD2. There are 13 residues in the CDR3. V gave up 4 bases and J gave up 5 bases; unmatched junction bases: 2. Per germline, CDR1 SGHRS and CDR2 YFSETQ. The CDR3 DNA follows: TGCGCCAGCAGCCCGGGACTAGCGGAGACCCAGTACTTC. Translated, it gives CASSPGLAETQYF.

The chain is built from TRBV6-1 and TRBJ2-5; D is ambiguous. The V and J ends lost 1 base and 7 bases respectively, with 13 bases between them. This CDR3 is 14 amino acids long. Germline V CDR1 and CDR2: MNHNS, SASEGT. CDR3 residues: CASSEVRSYGTQYF. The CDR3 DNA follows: TGTGCCAGCAGTGAAGTTCGGAGCTATGGGACCCAGTACTTC.